This T cell receptor beta chain was identified in a study of blood T cell repertoires in COVID-19. Produced via immunoSEQ multiplex PCR; TCRdb's table is partial and in-frame only. The table has more than 150,000 clones, 75% to 90% seen once; the top ten hold 2% to 2.5%. CDR3 length: 16 amino acids. In germline, CDR1 is SGHRS, CDR2 YFSETQ. V lost 4 bases to trimming and J lost 0 bases; unmatched junction nucleotides: 4. V is TRBV5-1 and J is TRBJ2-2; 9 nucleotides match TRBD1. Sequencing input: PBMCs or T cells enriched from blood (not recorded which). The TCR sequence derives from a woman younger than 45 who had recovered from COVID-19. The CDR3 region is CASSLTGGANTGELFF. The DNA for the CDR3 is TGCGCCAGCAGCCTAACAGGGGGCGCGAACACCGGGGAGCTGTTTTTT.